Listed below are T cell receptor beta chains from one sample, sequenced in a study of brain T cells in children with intractable seizures. Assay: immunoSEQ multiplex PCR; the TCRdb copy retains only in-frame clones and omits some. The sample records 70,000 to 90,000 clones, roughly 91% being singletons. The specimen comprised peripheral blood, sampled at surgery. These TCRs come from a boy less than two years old with tuberous sclerosis and intractable seizures. Each CDR3 is given with its conserved first and last residue. Fields, in order: J gene, V gene, CDR3 protein.

j_call: TRBJ2-2
v_call: TRBV5-1
cdr3_aa: CASGTGGLTGELFF

j_call: TRBJ2-1
v_call: TRBV6-6
cdr3_aa: CAARERGYNEQFF

j_call: TRBJ1-5
v_call: TRBV20-1
cdr3_aa: CSASNRPNQPQHF

j_call: TRBJ2-7
v_call: TRBV11-3
cdr3_aa: CASSSPTKPYEQYF

j_call: TRBJ2-1
v_call: TRBV7-6
cdr3_aa: CASLGLNNEQFF

j_call: TRBJ1-4
v_call: TRBV6-5
cdr3_aa: CASRTDSRSTEKLFF

j_call: TRBJ2-2
v_call: TRBV18
cdr3_aa: CASSPPGLVIEFTGELFF

j_call: TRBJ2-7
v_call: TRBV7-5
cdr3_aa: CARSPPQGGKYEQYF

j_call: TRBJ1-2
v_call: TRBV29-1
cdr3_aa: CSAGPSFGNYGYTF

j_call: TRBJ1-2
v_call: TRBV6-2/TRBV6-3
cdr3_aa: CASSYKSGSNFRGYTF

j_call: TRBJ2-7
v_call: TRBV6-1
cdr3_aa: CASSEASGGLAGYEQYF

j_call: TRBJ2-3
v_call: TRBV30
cdr3_aa: CAGCTQGTGDIDTQYF

j_call: TRBJ2-7
v_call: TRBV10-3
cdr3_aa: CAAQGAAYEQYF

j_call: TRBJ1-2
v_call: TRBV4-1
cdr3_aa: CASSPGTGTAYGYTF

j_call: TRBJ1-5
v_call: TRBV6-5
cdr3_aa: CASSRQAGNQPQHF

j_call: TRBJ1-2
v_call: TRBV9
cdr3_aa: CASSVGTGDPRGYTF

j_call: TRBJ1-1
v_call: TRBV10-1
cdr3_aa: CASSEEKGRSTEAFF

j_call: TRBJ1-1
v_call: TRBV19
cdr3_aa: CASRALMNTEAFF

j_call: TRBJ1-6
v_call: TRBV10-3
cdr3_aa: CAIWVKGTTSYNSPLHF

j_call: TRBJ1-6
v_call: TRBV11-3
cdr3_aa: CASSFRDSPLHF

j_call: TRBJ1-2
v_call: TRBV28
cdr3_aa: CASRQDRVGYGYTF

j_call: TRBJ1-1
v_call: TRBV7-9
cdr3_aa: CASSLAKLRNMNTEAFF

j_call: TRBJ2-7
v_call: TRBV12-2
cdr3_aa: CASRPCRAVFKSEQYF

j_call: TRBJ1-2
v_call: TRBV6-2/TRBV6-3
cdr3_aa: CASSYRQGNYGYTF

j_call: TRBJ1-2
v_call: TRBV5-1
cdr3_aa: CASSFLPTFINYGYTF

j_call: TRBJ2-5
v_call: TRBV9
cdr3_aa: CASSEGGKETQYF

j_call: TRBJ2-7
v_call: TRBV15
cdr3_aa: CATSRERSGSYEQYF

j_call: TRBJ2-6
v_call: TRBV18
cdr3_aa: CASSPTIIPGANVLTF

j_call: TRBJ1-1
v_call: TRBV7-2
cdr3_aa: CASRKRPGPPEAFF

j_call: TRBJ1-5
v_call: TRBV7-8
cdr3_aa: CASSFSLGLSHQPQHF

j_call: TRBJ2-3
v_call: TRBV19
cdr3_aa: CASSNAVTDTQYF

j_call: TRBJ2-7
v_call: TRBV5-6
cdr3_aa: CASTFRDRGMYEQYF

j_call: TRBJ1-1
v_call: TRBV12-3/TRBV12-4
cdr3_aa: CASSLVGNTEAFF

j_call: TRBJ2-7
v_call: TRBV5-4
cdr3_aa: CASSDRGFLSYEQYF

j_call: TRBJ2-2
v_call: TRBV5-1
cdr3_aa: CASSFQGTGELFF

j_call: TRBJ1-5
v_call: TRBV7-6
cdr3_aa: CASSLAQGGQPQHF

j_call: TRBJ2-5
v_call: TRBV10-3
cdr3_aa: CAISEPRAGGVGETQYF

j_call: TRBJ2-3
v_call: TRBV7-7
cdr3_aa: CASSPGLAGDTQYF

j_call: TRBJ2-5
v_call: TRBV7-6
cdr3_aa: CASSLQGETQYF

j_call: TRBJ2-3
v_call: TRBV18
cdr3_aa: CASSPMPDGHTDTQYF

j_call: TRBJ2-3
v_call: TRBV14
cdr3_aa: CASSQEKRELVDTQYF

j_call: TRBJ2-7
v_call: TRBV12-3/TRBV12-4
cdr3_aa: CASSPTTIEQYF

j_call: TRBJ2-1
v_call: TRBV6-5
cdr3_aa: CASSYHSGGTYNEQFF

j_call: TRBJ2-1
v_call: TRBV11-2
cdr3_aa: CASSLGAGGNNEQFF

j_call: TRBJ1-1
v_call: TRBV4-1
cdr3_aa: CASSQDLVVAFF

j_call: TRBJ1-1
v_call: TRBV11-2
cdr3_aa: CASSMQGSINTEAFF

j_call: TRBJ1-1
v_call: TRBV5-5
cdr3_aa: CASSLFENTEAFF

j_call: TRBJ1-4
v_call: TRBV6-5
cdr3_aa: CASSLGGQEKLFF

j_call: TRBJ2-3
v_call: TRBV12-3/TRBV12-4
cdr3_aa: CASSLGARGSWLF

j_call: TRBJ2-2
v_call: TRBV11-3
cdr3_aa: CASSLEGTTGELFF

j_call: TRBJ1-5
v_call: TRBV7-2
cdr3_aa: CASSPRRTGKDQPQHF

j_call: TRBJ2-7
v_call: TRBV6-4
cdr3_aa: CASSEHGGVRYEQYF

j_call: TRBJ2-3
v_call: TRBV19
cdr3_aa: CASKQGVGTDTQYF

j_call: TRBJ2-1
v_call: TRBV6-2/TRBV6-3
cdr3_aa: CASSYPGPRDEQFF